Given below is one T cell receptor beta chain in context. The data were taken from a study of blood T cell repertoires in COVID-19. The CDR3 runs 16 residues. V dropped 5 bases and J dropped 4 bases, with 18 bases sitting between them. Per the germline V gene, CDR1 is LNHNV and CDR2 is YYDKDF (reference sequence). The protocol was immunoSEQ multiplex PCR, while the TCRdb copy is restricted to in-frame clones and leaves out a portion. Among some 380,000 clones listed, roughly 86% were seen once. Sample: PBMCs or T cells enriched from blood (not recorded which). The sequence came from a man between 25 and 39 years old who had recovered from COVID-19. V gene TRBV15 combines with J gene TRBJ2-1; possibly TRBD1 for D (6 bases). The CDR3, as DNA: TGTGCCACCAGCGCGTGGACAGTTTGGGCGTACAATGAGCAGTTCTTC. Residues: CATSAWTVWAYNEQFF.